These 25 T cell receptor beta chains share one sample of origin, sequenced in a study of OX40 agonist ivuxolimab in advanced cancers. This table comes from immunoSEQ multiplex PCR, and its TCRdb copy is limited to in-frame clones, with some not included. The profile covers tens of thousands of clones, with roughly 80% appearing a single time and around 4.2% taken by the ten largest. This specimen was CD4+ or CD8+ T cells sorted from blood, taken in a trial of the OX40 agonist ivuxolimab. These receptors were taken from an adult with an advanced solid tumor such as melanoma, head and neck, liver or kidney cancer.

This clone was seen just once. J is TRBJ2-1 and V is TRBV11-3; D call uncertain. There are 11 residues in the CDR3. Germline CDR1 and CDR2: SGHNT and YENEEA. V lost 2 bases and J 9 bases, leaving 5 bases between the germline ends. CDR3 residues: CASSLRSEQFF. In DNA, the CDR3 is TGTGCCAGCAGCTTAAGGTCTGAGCAGTTCTTC.

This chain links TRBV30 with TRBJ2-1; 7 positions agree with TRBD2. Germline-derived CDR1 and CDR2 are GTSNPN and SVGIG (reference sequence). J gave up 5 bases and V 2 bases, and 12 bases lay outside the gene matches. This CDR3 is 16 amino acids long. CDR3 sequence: CAWSFSRTSFNNEQFF. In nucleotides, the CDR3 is TGTGCCTGGAGTTTCTCCCGGACTAGTTTTAACAATGAGCAGTTCTTC.

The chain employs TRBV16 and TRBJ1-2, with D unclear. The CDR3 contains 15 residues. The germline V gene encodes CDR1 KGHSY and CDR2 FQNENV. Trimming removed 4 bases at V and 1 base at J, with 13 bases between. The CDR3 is CASSRSRLDNYGYTF. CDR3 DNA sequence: TGTGCCAGCAGCCGGAGTCGTCTTGATAACTATGGCTACACCTTC.

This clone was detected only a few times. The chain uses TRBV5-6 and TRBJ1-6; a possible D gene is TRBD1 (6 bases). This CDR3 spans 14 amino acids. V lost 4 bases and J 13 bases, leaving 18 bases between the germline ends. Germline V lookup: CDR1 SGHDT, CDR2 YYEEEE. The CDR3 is CASSLRGPGGPLHF. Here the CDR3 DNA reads TGTGCCAGCAGCCTACGGGGGCCCGGAGGGCCCCTCCACTTT.

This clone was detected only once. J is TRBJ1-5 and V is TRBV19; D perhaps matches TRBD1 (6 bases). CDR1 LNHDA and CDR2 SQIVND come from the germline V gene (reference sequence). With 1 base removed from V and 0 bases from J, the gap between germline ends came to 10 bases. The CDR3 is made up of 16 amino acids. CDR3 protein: CASSIGRTDSNQPQHF. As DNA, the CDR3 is TGTGCCAGTAGTATAGGGAGGACAGATAGCAATCAGCCCCAGCATTTT.

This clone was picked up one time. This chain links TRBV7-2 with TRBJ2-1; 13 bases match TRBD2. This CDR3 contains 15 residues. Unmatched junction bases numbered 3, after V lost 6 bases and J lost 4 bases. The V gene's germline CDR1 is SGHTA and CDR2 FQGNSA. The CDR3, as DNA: TGTGCCAGCAGAGGGACTAGCGGGACATACAATGAGCAGTTCTTC. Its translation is CASRGTSGTYNEQFF.

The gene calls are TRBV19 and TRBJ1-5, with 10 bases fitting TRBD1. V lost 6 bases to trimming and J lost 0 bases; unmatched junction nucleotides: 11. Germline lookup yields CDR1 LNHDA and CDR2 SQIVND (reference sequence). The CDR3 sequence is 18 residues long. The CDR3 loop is CASSSPGQGLYSNQPQHF. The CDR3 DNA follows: TGTGCCAGTAGCTCGCCGGGACAGGGGCTGTATAGCAATCAGCCCCAGCATTTT. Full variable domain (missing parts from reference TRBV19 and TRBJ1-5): DGGITQSPKYLFRKEGQNVTLSCEQNLNHDAMYWYRQDPGQGLRLIYYSQIVNDFQKGDIAEGYSVSREKKESFPLTVTSAQKNPTAFYLCASSSPGQGLYSNQPQHFGDGTRLSIL.

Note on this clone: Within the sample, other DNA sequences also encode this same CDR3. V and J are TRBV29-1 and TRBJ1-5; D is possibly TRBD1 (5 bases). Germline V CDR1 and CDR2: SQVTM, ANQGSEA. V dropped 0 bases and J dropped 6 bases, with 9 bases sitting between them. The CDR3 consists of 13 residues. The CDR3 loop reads CSVEEGGGQPQHF. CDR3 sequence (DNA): TGCAGCGTTGAAGAGGGGGGAGGTCAGCCCCAGCATTTT. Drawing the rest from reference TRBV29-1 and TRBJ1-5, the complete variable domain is SAVISQKPSRDICQRGTSLTIQCQVDSQVTMMFWYRQQPGQSLTLIATANQGSEATYESGFVIDKFPISRPNLTFSTLTVSNMSPEDSSIYLCSVEEGGGQPQHFGDGTRLSIL.

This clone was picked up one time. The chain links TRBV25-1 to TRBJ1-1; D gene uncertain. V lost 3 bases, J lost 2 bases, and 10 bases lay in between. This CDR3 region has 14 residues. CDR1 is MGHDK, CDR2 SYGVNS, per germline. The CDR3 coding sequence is TGTGCCAGCAGTGATAGGTTGAGTAACACTGAAGCTTTCTTT. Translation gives CASSDRLSNTEAFF.

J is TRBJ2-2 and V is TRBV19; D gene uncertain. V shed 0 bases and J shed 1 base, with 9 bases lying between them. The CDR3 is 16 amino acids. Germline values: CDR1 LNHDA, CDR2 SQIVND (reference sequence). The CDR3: CASSIDRQENTGELFF. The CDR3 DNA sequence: TGTGCCAGTAGTATAGACAGGCAGGAGAACACCGGGGAGCTGTTTTTT.

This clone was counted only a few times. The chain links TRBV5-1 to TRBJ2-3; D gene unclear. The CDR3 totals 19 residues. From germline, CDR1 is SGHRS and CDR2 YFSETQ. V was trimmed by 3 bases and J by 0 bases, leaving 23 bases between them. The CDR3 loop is CASSSIGRSTITSTDTQYF. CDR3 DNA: TGCGCCAGCAGCTCCATAGGGCGTAGCACGATTACAAGCACAGATACGCAGTATTTT.

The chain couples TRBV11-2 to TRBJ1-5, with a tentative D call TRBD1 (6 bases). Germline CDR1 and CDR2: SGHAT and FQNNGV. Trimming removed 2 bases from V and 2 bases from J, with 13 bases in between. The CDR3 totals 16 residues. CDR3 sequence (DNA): TGTGCCAGCAGCTTATCTACAGGGAGGCGCAATCAGCCCCAGCATTTT. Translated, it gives CASSLSTGRRNQPQHF.

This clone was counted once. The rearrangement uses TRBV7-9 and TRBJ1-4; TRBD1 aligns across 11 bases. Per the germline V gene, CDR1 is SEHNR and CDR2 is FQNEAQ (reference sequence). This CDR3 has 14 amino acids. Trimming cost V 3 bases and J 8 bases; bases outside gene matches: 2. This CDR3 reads CASSLDRGHEKLFF. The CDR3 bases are TGTGCCAGCAGCTTGGACAGGGGGCACGAAAAACTGTTTTTT. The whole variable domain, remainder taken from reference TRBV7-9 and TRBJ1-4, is DTGVSQNPRHKITKRGQNVTFRCDPISEHNRLYWYRQTLGQGPEFLTYFQNEAQLEKSRLLSDRFSAERPKGSFSTLEIQRTEQGDSAMYLCASSLDRGHEKLFFGSGTQLSVL.

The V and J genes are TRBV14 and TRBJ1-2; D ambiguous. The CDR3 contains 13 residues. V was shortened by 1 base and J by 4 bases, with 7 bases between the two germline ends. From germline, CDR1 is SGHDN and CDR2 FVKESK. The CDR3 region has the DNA TGTGCCAGCAGCCAAGGACTCGGCTATGGCTACACCTTC. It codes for CASSQGLGYGYTF.

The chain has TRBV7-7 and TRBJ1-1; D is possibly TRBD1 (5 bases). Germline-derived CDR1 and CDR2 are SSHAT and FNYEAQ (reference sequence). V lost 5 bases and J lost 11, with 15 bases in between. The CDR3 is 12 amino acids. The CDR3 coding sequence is TGTGCCAGCAGCCCGGGGACGCGGAGGGCTTTCTTT. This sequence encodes CASSPGTRRAFF.

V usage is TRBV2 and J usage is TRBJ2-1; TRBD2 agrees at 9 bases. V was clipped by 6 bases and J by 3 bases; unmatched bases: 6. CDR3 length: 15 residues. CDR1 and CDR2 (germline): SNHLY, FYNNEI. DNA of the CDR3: TGTGCCAGCAGAAAAGCGGGGGGTAACTACAATGAGCAGTTCTTC. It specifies CASRKAGGNYNEQFF.

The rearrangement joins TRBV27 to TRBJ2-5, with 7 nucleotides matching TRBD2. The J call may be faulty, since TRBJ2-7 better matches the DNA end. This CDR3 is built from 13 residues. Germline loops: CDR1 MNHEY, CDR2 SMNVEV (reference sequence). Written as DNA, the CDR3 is TGTGCCAGCAGTGGGGGGGTCTCCTACGAGCAGTACTTC. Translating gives CASSGGVSYEQYF.

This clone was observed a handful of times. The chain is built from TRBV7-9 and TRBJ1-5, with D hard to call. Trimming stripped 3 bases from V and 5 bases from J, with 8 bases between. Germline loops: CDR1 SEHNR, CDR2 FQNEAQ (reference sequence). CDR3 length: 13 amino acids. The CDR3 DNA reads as TGTGCCAGCAGCTTTTTGTCCGATCAGCCCCAGCATTTT. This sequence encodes CASSFLSDQPQHF.

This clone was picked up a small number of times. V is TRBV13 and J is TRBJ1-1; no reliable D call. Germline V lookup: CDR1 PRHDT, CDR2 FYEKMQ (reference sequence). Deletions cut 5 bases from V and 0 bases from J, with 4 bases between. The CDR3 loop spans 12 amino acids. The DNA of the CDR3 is TGTGCCAGCAGCCCCATGAACACTGAAGCTTTCTTT. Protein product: CASSPMNTEAFF.

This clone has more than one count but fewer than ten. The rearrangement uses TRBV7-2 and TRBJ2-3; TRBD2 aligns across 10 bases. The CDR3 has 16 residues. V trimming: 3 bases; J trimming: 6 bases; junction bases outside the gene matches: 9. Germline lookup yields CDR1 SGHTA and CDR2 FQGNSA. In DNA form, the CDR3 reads TGTGCCAGCAGCTTCGGTAGCAGCGGGAGGGAGGATACGCAGTATTTT. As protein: CASSFGSSGREDTQYF.

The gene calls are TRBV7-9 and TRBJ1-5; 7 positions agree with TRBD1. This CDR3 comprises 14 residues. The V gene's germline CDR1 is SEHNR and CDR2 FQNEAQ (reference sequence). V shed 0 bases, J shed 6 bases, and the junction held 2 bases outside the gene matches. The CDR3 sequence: CASSLAQGGQPQHF. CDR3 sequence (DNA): TGTGCCAGCAGCTTAGCGCAGGGGGGTCAGCCCCAGCATTTT.

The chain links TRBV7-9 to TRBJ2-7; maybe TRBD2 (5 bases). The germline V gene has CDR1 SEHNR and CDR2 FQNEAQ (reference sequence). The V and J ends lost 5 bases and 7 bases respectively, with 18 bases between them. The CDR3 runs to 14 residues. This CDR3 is CASSQVAGVGEQYF. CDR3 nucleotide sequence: TGTGCCAGCAGCCAGGTGGCGGGCGTGGGTGAGCAGTACTTC.

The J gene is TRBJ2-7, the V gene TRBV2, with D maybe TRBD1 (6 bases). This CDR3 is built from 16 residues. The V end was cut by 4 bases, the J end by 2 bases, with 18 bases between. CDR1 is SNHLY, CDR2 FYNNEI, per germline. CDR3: CASSASGAPAPYEQYF. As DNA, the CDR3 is TGTGCCAGCAGTGCATCAGGGGCCCCGGCCCCCTACGAGCAGTACTTC.

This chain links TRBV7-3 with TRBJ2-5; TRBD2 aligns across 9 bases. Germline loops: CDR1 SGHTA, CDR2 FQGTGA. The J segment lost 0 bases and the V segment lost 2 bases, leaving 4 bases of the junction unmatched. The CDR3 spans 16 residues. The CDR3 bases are TGTGCCAGCAGCTTATCGAGCGGGAGGTACCAAGAGACCCAGTACTTC. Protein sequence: CASSLSSGRYQETQYF.

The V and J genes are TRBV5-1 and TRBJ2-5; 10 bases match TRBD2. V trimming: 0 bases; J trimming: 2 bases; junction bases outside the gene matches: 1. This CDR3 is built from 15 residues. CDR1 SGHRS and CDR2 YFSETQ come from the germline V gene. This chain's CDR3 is CASSLGTSGQETQYF. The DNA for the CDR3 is TGCGCCAGCAGCTTGGGGACTAGCGGACAAGAGACCCAGTACTTC.